The sequence of this T cell receptor beta chain was determined in a study of T cell responses to AZD1222 COVID-19 vaccine. Study results and limitations: Baseline seropositivity occurred in only a handful of AZD1222 recipients. Females outnumbered males among donors, who were mostly white British; clonal diversity was possibly underestimated. Regions left unmutated in variants are reportedly the target of nearly half of spike-specific TCRs. Spike regions recognized by vaccine-associated CD4 TCRs spanned the protein, led by 160-218 and 743-854.

The CDR3 runs 14 residues. Trimming cost V 5 bases and J 2 bases, with 9 bases left between them. CDR1 and CDR2 from the germline V gene are MRHNA and SNTAGT. Worth noting for this clone: Its target is not known.

Data came from immunoSEQ multiplex PCR; TCRdb stores just in-frame clones and leaves some out. The sample yields roughly 110,000 clones, 75% to 95% seen once. This sequence originates from an adult who received the AZD1222 COVID-19 vaccine. The chain employs TRBV6-4 and TRBJ2-2, with D maybe TRBD1 (6 bases). The sequencing used peripheral blood, collected 28 days after the second AZD1222 dose. For the CDR3, the DNA is TGTGCCAGCAGTCAGGGGATAAACACCGGGGAGCTGTTTTTT. Translating gives CASSQGINTGELFF.